This TCR beta chain was found in a study of shared clonotypes between healthy human individuals. Trimming stripped 6 bases from V and 10 bases from J, with 3 bases between. Germline V gene data show CDR1 as MNHEY and CDR2 as SVGAGI. This CDR3 is built from 8 residues. CD8 cells classed as naive were CD45RO-negative and positively selected for CCR7, excluding terminally differentiated effector memory CD45RA+ cells. Using immunoSEQ multiplex PCR, the repertoire was profiled, and TCRdb retains in-frame clones only, with some absent. The table includes more than 500,000 clones, about 95% detected once. Sequences were obtained from naive CD8+ T cells sorted from blood. This TCR came from a woman aged 25-40 years in good health. The chain links TRBV6-5 to TRBJ2-5; D is ambiguous. In DNA form, the CDR3 reads TGTGCCAGCAGGGACCAGTACTTC. Translation: CASRDQYF.